The present T cell receptor (beta chain) was sequenced within a study of OX40 agonist ivuxolimab in advanced cancers. Produced via immunoSEQ multiplex PCR; TCRdb's table is partial and in-frame only. The sample holds 35,000 to 45,000 clones, around 82% seen once. With regard to this clone: The target antigen is unknown.

Study findings and constraints: It was not determined which antigens were specifically recognized by the peripheral T cells that had undergone clonal expansion.

The source was CD4+ or CD8+ T cells sorted from blood, collected in a trial of the OX40 agonist ivuxolimab. This sequence originates from an adult with an advanced solid tumor such as melanoma, head and neck, liver or kidney cancer.

The DNA for the CDR3 is TGTGCCAGCAACCTTCCGGGACAGGGAAGGGACACTGAAGCTTTCTTT. Translation gives CASNLPGQGRDTEAFF. The V gene is TRBV6-6, the J gene TRBJ1-1, with 9 bases identical to TRBD1. Germline CDR1 MNHNY, CDR2 SVGAGI (reference sequence). J gave up 3 bases and V 7 bases, and 12 bases lay outside the gene matches. The CDR3 sequence is 16 residues long.